The present T cell receptor (beta chain) was sequenced within a study of T cell repertoires in cytomegalovirus infection. Study-wide background: Public signatures in TCR beta pointed to CMV infection and matching HLA type. Findings and caveats of the study: The response measured ex vivo was dominated by TCR beta clonotypes (HLA-C-restricted and CMV-specific). Pooled public TCR beta family frequency picked out CMV carriers with the relevant HLA.

The V and J ends lost 2 bases and 1 base respectively, with 9 bases between them. The CDR3 loop spans 15 amino acids. Germline assignment: CDR1 MNHEY and CDR2 SVGAGI. TCRdb reprocessed the reads with MiXCR, giving one entry per CDR3 protein. The sample holds approximately 140,000 distinct CDR3 sequences, more than 7% seen once. This clonotype has ten or more counts. The antigen is undetermined. The sequence was collected from a human donor in good health (CMV status not recorded). Some clones in this sample may be carry-over from other donors' samples. The chain couples TRBV6-5 to TRBJ2-1, with a weak D call TRBD1 (6 bases). Input material: PBMCs. CDR3 in DNA: TGTGCCAGCAGTTACGACCAGGGGTCCTACAATGAGCAGTTCTTC. Its protein product is CASSYDQGSYNEQFF.